These T cell receptor beta chains were read from a single sample in a study of response to subunit inactivated influenza vaccine. TCRdb reprocessed the RT-PCR reads with MiXCR, giving one entry per CDR3 protein. This table has approximately 480,000 distinct CDR3 sequences, 11% appearing once. The sequencing used PBMCs from blood, collected about 40 days after vaccination. All receptors derive from a man in his forties or fifties who received an inactivated influenza vaccine. Both conserved end residues are part of each CDR3.

TRBJ2-7 TRBV5-1 CASSLGTANREQYF
TRBJ2-5 TRBV5-1 CASSIDSGQETQYF
TRBJ2-5 TRBV15 CATSRADRQETQYF
TRBJ2-6 TRBV5-1 CASSSVGAGANVLTF
TRBJ2-1 TRBV20-1 CSASGTSGGSYNEQFF
TRBJ2-7 TRBV12-3/TRBV12-4 CASSSLFEGGQYF
TRBJ2-1 TRBV12-3/TRBV12-4 CASSPSGRAGEQFF
TRBJ2-1 TRBV20-1 CCARDLLADYNEQFF
TRBJ2-5 TRBV7-9 CASSLERGTRYF
TRBJ2-7 TRBV7-8 CASSLAEAGSYEQYF
TRBJ2-7 TRBV4-3 CASSQSRNSYEQYF
TRBJ2-2 TRBV2 CASSERQGIAKLFF
TRBJ2-7 TRBV20-1 CSAKSSGSNYEQYF
TRBJ2-7 TRBV20-1 CSAETSESSYEQYF
TRBJ2-2 TRBV11-1 CASRGLAGTGELFF
TRBJ1-5 TRBV5-6 CASSLGGRQPQHF
TRBJ2-1 TRBV19 CASSITGTGFNEQFF
TRBJ2-2 TRBV5-1 CASSLNRLNTGELFF
TRBJ1-6 TRBV5-1 CASSLRQTSYNSPLHF
TRBJ1-1 TRBV7-9 CASSLGGSGRTEAFF
TRBJ2-3 TRBV14 CASSQSFVTWGTDTQYF
TRBJ2-1 TRBV4-1 CASSGPSYNEQFF
TRBJ1-2 TRBV20-1 CSARDIQGNGYTF
TRBJ1-1 TRBV20-1 CSARGPLNTEAFF
TRBJ1-5 TRBV20-1 CSANTGFAPQHF
TRBJ1-5 TRBV6-1 CASSPDRGAQPQHF
TRBJ2-5 TRBV12-3/TRBV12-4 CASDTSGSETQYF
TRBJ2-7 TRBV6-2/TRBV6-3 CASSYPKNEQYF
TRBJ2-3 TRBV6-6 CASSYREAGRSDTQYF
TRBJ1-1 TRBV15 CATRDGGYTEAFF
TRBJ2-5 TRBV20-1 CSARSDREETQYF
TRBJ2-1 TRBV6-5 CASSYGDPSYNEQFF
TRBJ2-7 TRBV5-6 CASSLGPPSYEQYF
TRBJ2-7 TRBV5-4 CASSDNPYEQYF
TRBJ2-4 TRBV28 CASSLGGWKWTF
TRBJ1-2 TRBV11-2 CASRSSDGYTF
TRBJ2-5 TRBV10-3 CAISESGTSSETQYF
TRBJ2-1 TRBV28 CASSPWTSGYNEQFF
TRBJ1-5 TRBV20-1 CSASGRATQPQHF
TRBJ1-2 TRBV12-3/TRBV12-4 CASKTATYGYTF
TRBJ2-1 TRBV20-1 CSSGTPLGTSGGSSYNEQFF
TRBJ2-7 TRBV6-1 CASREGQGNVYEQYF